The 20 T cell receptor beta chains below were found in one sample sequenced in a study of T cells after somatic rescue of genetic block. Only in-frame clones appear in the TCRdb table, and some are missing; sequencing was by immunoSEQ multiplex PCR. The sample has 12,000 or so clones, over 65% seen once. Specimen: peripheral blood mononuclear cells (PBMCs). These receptors were taken from a boy younger than 18.

This clone was observed a few times. The rearrangement links TRBV27 to TRBJ2-3, with 14 bases aligning to TRBD2. Per the germline V gene, CDR1 is MNHEY and CDR2 is SMNVEV (reference sequence). Unmatched junction bases numbered 10, after V lost 3 bases and J lost 8 bases. This CDR3 contains 17 residues. The CDR3 region is CASSFSRLAGGRSTQYF. The CDR3 DNA reads as TGTGCCAGCAGTTTCTCCCGACTAGCGGGGGGGCGGAGTACGCAGTATTTT.

The V gene is TRBV28, the J gene TRBJ2-7, with TRBD2 as a possible D gene (6 bases). Germline CDR1 reads MDHEN; CDR2 reads SYDVKM. The germline V and J ends were trimmed by 3 bases and 5 bases, with 11 bases remaining between them. This CDR3 is built from 13 residues. The CDR3 region has the DNA TGTGCCAGCAGTTTCGAGGGGAGGAACGAGCAGTACTTC. Its protein product is CASSFEGRNEQYF.

For this clone: The junction departs from the called germline gene at one end, perhaps through a read error. Within the sample, other DNA sequences also encode this same CDR3. The gene calls are TRBV10-3 and TRBJ1-1, with TRBD1 matching over 9 bases. This CDR3 contains 14 residues. From germline, CDR1 is ENHRY and CDR2 SYGVKD. CDR3 nucleotides: TGTGCTATCAGGGACAGGGAGGGGAACACTGAAGCTTTCTTT. Translating gives CAIRDREGNTEAFF.

The chain joins TRBV11-2 to TRBJ2-1, with D perhaps matching TRBD1 (6 bases). The germline V gene encodes CDR1 SGHAT and CDR2 FQNNGV. This CDR3 has 13 amino acids. The germline V and J ends were trimmed by 5 bases and 12 bases, with 17 bases remaining between them. CDR3 amino acids: CASSPWTMGAQFF. The CDR3 DNA reads TGTGCCAGCAGCCCTTGGACGATGGGGGCGCAGTTCTTC.

This clone was counted only a few times. The V and J genes are TRBV27 and TRBJ2-7; D possibly corresponds to TRBD2 (7 bases). This CDR3 has 15 amino acids. The germline CDR1 and CDR2 sequences are MNHEY and SMNVEV (reference sequence). The ends were cut back, 8 bases at V and 7 bases at J, with 24 bases in the middle. The CDR3 loop reads CASAPRGAPAREQYF. CDR3 DNA: TGTGCCAGCGCCCCTCGGGGGGCCCCTGCGCGGGAGCAGTACTTC.

The genes are TRBV2 and TRBJ1-1, with D uncertain. The CDR3 runs to 12 residues. The ends were cut back, 4 bases at V and 4 bases at J, with 7 bases in the middle. Germline assignment: CDR1 SNHLY and CDR2 FYNNEI. The CDR3 region has the DNA TGTGCCAGCAGTGTGATCGGCACTGAAGCTTTCTTT. Protein product: CASSVIGTEAFF.

V is TRBV18 and J is TRBJ2-5, with D perhaps matching TRBD1 (6 bases). The J call may be wrong; the DNA end is better matched by TRBJ2-7. This CDR3 spans 16 amino acids. Germline assignment: CDR1 KGHSH and CDR2 LQKENI. In DNA form, the CDR3 reads TGTGCCAGCTCACCACCCTCTGGACAGTGGTACTACGAGCAGTACTTC. It translates to CASSPPSGQWYYEQYF.

V and J are TRBV11-2 and TRBJ2-3; 7 bases match TRBD1. Per germline, CDR1 SGHAT and CDR2 FQNNGV. The CDR3 spans 16 residues. V lost 4 bases, J lost 0 bases, and 7 bases stayed unmatched. As DNA, the CDR3 is TGTGCCAGCAGCTGGAACAGGGGACCTAGCACAGATACGCAGTATTTT. Residues: CASSWNRGPSTDTQYF. Full variable domain (remainder filled in from reference TRBV11-2 and TRBJ2-3): EAGVAQSPRYKIIEKRQSVAFWCNPISGHATLYWYQQILGQGPKLLIQFQNNGVVDDSQLPKDRFSAERLKGVDSTLKIQPAKLEDSAVYLCASSWNRGPSTDTQYFGPGTRLTVL.

V usage is TRBV5-1 and J usage is TRBJ2-7; D uncertain. The CDR3 covers 13 residues. Trimming removed 4 bases from V and 3 bases from J, with 11 bases in between. The germline V gene has CDR1 SGHRS and CDR2 YFSETQ. In DNA, the CDR3 is TGCGCCAGCAGCCCGACCACCTTCTACGAGCAGTACTTC. Its protein product is CASSPTTFYEQYF. The full variable domain, completed using reference TRBV5-1 and TRBJ2-7, is KAGVTQTPRYLIKTRGQQVTLSCSPISGHRSVSWYQQTPGQGLQFLFEYFSETQRNKGNFPGRFSGRQFSNSRSEMNVSTLELGDSALYLCASSPTTFYEQYFGPGTRLTVT.

This clone was recorded once. The rearrangement links TRBV6-6 to TRBJ2-7; 7 bases line up with TRBD2. The CDR3 loop spans 14 amino acids. Germline-derived CDR1 and CDR2 are MNHNY and SVGAGI (reference sequence). The junction had 12 bases not matched to a gene; V was cut back by 6 bases and J by 7 bases. CDR3 DNA: TGTGCCAGCAGCGCTCACTCCGGGACTAAAGAGCAGTACTTC. Translated, it gives CASSAHSGTKEQYF.

This clone was found a few times. This rearrangement joins TRBV19 to TRBJ1-2; tentatively, D is TRBD1 (6 bases). The length of the CDR3 is 12 residues. Trimming took off 5 bases at V and 3 bases at J, with 7 bases between the two ends. Germline V gene data show CDR1 as LNHDA and CDR2 as SQIVND (reference sequence). CDR3 sequence reads: CASSRQDYGYTF. The CDR3 DNA reads as TGTGCCAGTAGTCGACAGGACTATGGCTACACCTTC.

This clone counts as medium-sized (0.01 to 0.1%). The genes are TRBV4-1 and TRBJ1-3, with 7 bases that match TRBD1. This CDR3 region has 17 residues. CDR1 is MGHRA and CDR2 is YSYEKL in the germline V gene. V dropped 3 bases and J dropped 0; count of bases not matched to a gene: 8. The CDR3 region is CASSQGDSPFSGNTIYF. For the CDR3, the DNA is TGCGCCAGCAGCCAGGGGGACAGTCCTTTCTCTGGAAACACCATATATTTT.

The chain combines TRBV28 with TRBJ2-7; 9 bases are shared with TRBD1. This CDR3 has 15 residues. Looked up from germline, CDR1 is MDHEN and CDR2 is SYDVKM. V lost 6 bases and J lost 4; bases outside the gene matches: 10. CDR3 amino acids: CASRGTGRGFYEQYF. The CDR3 DNA follows: TGTGCCAGCAGGGGGACAGGGCGGGGGTTTTACGAGCAGTACTTC.

This clone appeared once. Here the CDR3 reads CASRSQGRAYEQYF. CDR3 DNA: TGTGCCAGCAGGTCACAGGGGAGGGCCTACGAGCAGTACTTC. The gene calls are TRBV6-6 and TRBJ2-7, with D possibly being TRBD1 or TRBD2 (7 bases each). Germline lookup yields CDR1 MNHNY and CDR2 SVGAGI (reference sequence). V was pared by 6 bases and J by 2 bases, with 14 bases between. The length of the CDR3 is 14 residues.

This chain connects TRBV27 to TRBJ1-3; the D gene is possibly TRBD1 (5 bases). CDR1 and CDR2 from the germline V gene are MNHEY and SMNVEV (reference sequence). V lost 3 bases to trimming and J lost 0 bases, with 15 bases between them. CDR3 size: 17 residues. CDR3 sequence (DNA): TGTGCCAGCAGTTTCCGGGACCCAAAGGTCTCTGGAAACACCATATATTTT. It is translated as CASSFRDPKVSGNTIYF.

This clone came up once. The rearrangement uses TRBV9 and TRBJ2-3; D might be TRBD1 (5 bases). CDR1 is SGDLS and CDR2 is YYNGEE in the germline V gene. The V and J ends lost 0 bases and 2 bases respectively, with 7 bases between them. The CDR3 contains 14 residues. CDR3: CASSVAQATDTQYF. DNA for the CDR3: TGTGCCAGCAGCGTAGCACAGGCCACAGATACGCAGTATTTT.

This sequence joins TRBV7-3 and TRBJ1-4; a weak D match, TRBD1 (5 bases). With 1 base removed from V and 7 bases from J, the gap between germline ends came to 10 bases. Germline V gene sequence: CDR1 SGHTA, CDR2 FQGTGA. The CDR3 runs 14 residues. Here the CDR3 reads CASSLKMGGEKLFF. The CDR3 nucleotides are TGTGCCAGCAGCTTAAAAATGGGGGGTGAAAAACTGTTTTTT.

This chain uses TRBV5-4 with TRBJ2-1; 11 positions match TRBD2. The germline gives CDR1 SGHNT, CDR2 YYREEE (reference sequence). V dropped 2 bases and J dropped 4; count of bases not matched to a gene: 2. The CDR3 runs to 15 residues. For the CDR3, the DNA is TGTGCCAGCAGCTTACTAGCGGGAGTATACAATGAGCAGTTCTTC. Encoded protein: CASSLLAGVYNEQFF.

This rearrangement joins TRBV7-3 to TRBJ2-1; maybe TRBD2 (7 bases). The ends were cut back, 3 bases at V and 3 bases at J, with 12 bases in the middle. This CDR3 region has 15 residues. Looked up from germline, CDR1 is SGHTA and CDR2 is FQGTGA. CDR3 DNA sequence: TGTGCCAGCAGCTTTACAGGGACTAACTACAATGAGCAGTTCTTC. It is translated as CASSFTGTNYNEQFF.

The chain joins TRBV6-6 to TRBJ2-7; maybe TRBD1 (5 bases). Germline V lookup: CDR1 MNHNY, CDR2 SVGAGI (reference sequence). V was clipped by 4 bases and J by 3 bases, with 7 bases between them. The CDR3 has 12 residues. Here the CDR3 reads CASSFDSYEQYF. CDR3 DNA sequence: TGTGCCAGCAGTTTCGACAGCTACGAGCAGTACTTC.